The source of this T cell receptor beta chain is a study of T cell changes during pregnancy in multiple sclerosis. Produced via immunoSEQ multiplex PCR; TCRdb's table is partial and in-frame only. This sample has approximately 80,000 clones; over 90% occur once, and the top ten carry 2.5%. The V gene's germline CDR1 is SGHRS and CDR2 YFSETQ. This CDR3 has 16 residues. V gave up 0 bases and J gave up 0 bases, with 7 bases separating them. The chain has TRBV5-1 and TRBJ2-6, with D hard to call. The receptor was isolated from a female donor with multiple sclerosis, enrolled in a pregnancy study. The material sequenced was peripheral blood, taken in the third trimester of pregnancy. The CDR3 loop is CASSLDSPSGANVLTF. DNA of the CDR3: TGCGCCAGCAGCTTGGACAGCCCCTCTGGGGCCAACGTCCTGACTTTC.